This T cell receptor beta chain was sequenced during a study of spatial heterogeneity in lung cancer. This clonotype was seen many times. This CDR3 comprises 14 residues. After removal of 6 bases from V and 0 bases from J, the junction contained 4 bases not matched to a gene. Germline V gives CDR1 SNHLY, CDR2 FYNNEI. One entry per CDR3 protein, called by TCRdb with MiXCR from the 5' RACE reads. Here the sample spans about 10,000 distinct CDR3 sequences, 4.5% to 7% being singletons. Time point meaning: sample taken at primary tumor resection. Sequencing covered unsorted whole RNA taken from tumor, nontumor lung or frozen PBMC.

Sequencing used PBMCs, obtained at surgery. The J gene is TRBJ1-1, the V gene TRBV2; 7 bases agree with TRBD1. The TCR originated in a male donor with early-stage non-small cell lung cancer. The CDR3 region has the DNA TGTGCCAGCAGGGGGGACAGCTTGAACACTGAAGCTTTCTTT. Its protein is CASRGDSLNTEAFF.